Only one count was recorded for the clone carrying this TCR beta chain. The PCR had 60 Vbeta and 13 Jbeta primers. The assay was immunoSEQ multiplex PCR, and TCRdb's table has in-frame clones only and misses some. There are about 190,000 clones in the sample; roughly 78% occur only once, and 0.65% to 0.75% lies in the top ten. This CDR3 is 14 amino acids long. The germline V gene has CDR1 SGHAT and CDR2 FQNNGV. V was shortened by 4 bases and J by 8 bases, with 17 bases between the two germline ends. These data come from a study of cytomegalovirus exposure and HLA in healthy donors. The V gene is TRBV11-2, the J gene TRBJ1-2; tentatively, D is TRBD1 (6 bases). The TCR originated in a boy aged 10-17 years in good health and CMV-seronegative. Material: PBMCs. The CDR3 sequence is CASSWGTSGVGYTF. The CDR3 DNA is TGTGCCAGCAGCTGGGGCACATCAGGGGTGGGCTACACCTTC.